The clone carrying this T cell receptor (beta chain) has just a few counts. No antigen is known for it. V shed 3 bases and J shed 3 bases, with 23 bases lying between them. The CDR3 length is 18 residues. Per germline, CDR1 LGHNT and CDR2 FRNRAP. This entry comes from a study of T cell repertoires in cytomegalovirus infection. For the study at large: Signatures in public TCR beta sequences pointed to both CMV infection and matching HLA type.

Study-level findings and limits: Adding up the frequency of public TCR beta families identified people who carried CMV plus the relevant HLA.

TCRdb reprocessed the reads with MiXCR, giving one entry per CDR3 protein. This sample has 630,000 or so distinct CDR3 sequences, with more than 20% found just once. This TCR was sampled from a human donor in good health (CMV status not recorded). Some clones in this sample may be carry-over from other donors' samples. This sequence joins TRBV12-5 and TRBJ1-1; possible D gene TRBD1, 5 bases. The sequenced sample consisted of CD8+ T cells from PBMCs. CDR3 DNA sequence: TGTGCTAGTGGTTTCGGGTCGGGGGAGACCTACTGGGACACTGAAGCTTTCTTT. This encodes CASGFGSGETYWDTEAFF.